The clone carrying this TCR beta chain was seen repeatedly, ten times or more. The source of the sample is a study of T-cell reconstitution after alpha-beta-depleted transplantation in children. TCRbeta library construction was performed incorporating unique molecular identifiers. A single record per CDR3 protein comes from TCRdb applying MiXCR to the PCR reads. The table shows more than 85,000 distinct CDR3 sequences, with over 9% occurring only once. The sample in question was PBMCs from the stem cell graft donor, obtained from the stem cell graft. The receptor was isolated from a human donor who donated a stem cell graft to a child with acute lymphoblastic leukemia.

The CDR3 DNA follows: TGTGCCAGTTCCCCTCCCTACGGGCGCCGTACAGATACGCAGTATTTT. This gives the protein CASSPPYGRRTDTQYF. The chain couples TRBV12-3 or TRBV12-4 to TRBJ2-3; D ambiguous. The V and J ends lost 9 bases and 3 bases respectively, with 22 bases between them. This CDR3 is 16 amino acids long.